The rows below give T cell receptor beta chains drawn from one sample of a study of blood T cell repertoires in COVID-19. Produced via immunoSEQ multiplex PCR; TCRdb's table is partial and in-frame only. Of about 200,000 clones listed, 80% to 90% were seen once; the top ten hold over 9.5%. Specimen: peripheral blood. These receptors were obtained from a woman of 80 years or more with acute or convalescent COVID-19. CDR3s include the opening cysteine and the closing phenylalanine or tryptophan. The D gene is left open where the match is weak. Only some rows state a clone size, as once, few, many or a class for expanded clones.

TRBJ1-6	-	-	TRBV19	TGTGCCAGTACCCTAAGCTGGGGACAAAGTAATTCACCCCTCCACTTT	CASTLSWGQSNSPLHF
TRBJ2-2	-	TRBD2	TRBV11-2	TGTGCCAGCAGCCGACTAGCGGAGACCGGGGAGCTGTTTTTT	CASSRLAETGELFF
TRBJ1-4	-	TRBD1	TRBV7-9	TGTGCCAGCAGCTCGCCCGGGACAGCCTTTGAAAAACTGTTTTTT	CASSSPGTAFEKLFF
TRBJ1-2	-	-	TRBV30	TGTGCCTGGAGTGTACACCGGGATGGCTACACCTTC	CAWSVHRDGYTF
TRBJ1-2	-	-	TRBV19	TGTGCCAGTAGGTACGCAGGCTATGGCTACACCTTC	CASRYAGYGYTF
TRBJ2-3	few	TRBD2	TRBV20-1	TGCAGTGCTAGTCCTAGCGGGAGCACAGATACGCAGTATTTT	CSASPSGSTDTQYF
TRBJ2-3	-	-	TRBV20-1	TGCAGTGCTAGCGGTAGTACGACGCAGTATTTT	CSASGSTTQYF
TRBJ2-2	-	TRBD1	TRBV5-1	TGCGCCAGCAGCCAAGGACAGGGGAACACCGGGGAGCTGTTTTTT	CASSQGQGNTGELFF
TRBJ2-1	once	-	TRBV18	TGTGCCAGCTCACCAACGGGCAATGAGCAGTTCTTC	CASSPTGNEQFF
TRBJ2-7	many	TRBD2	TRBV18	TGTGCCAGCTCACCCTCATCCTACGTATCCGGGAGGGTGTCCTACGAGCAGTACTTC	CASSPSSYVSGRVSYEQYF
TRBJ2-5	many	TRBD2	TRBV15	TGTGCCACCAGCAGCCCCGGGGGGGCTTGGAAGACCCAGTACTTC	CATSSPGGAWKTQYF
TRBJ1-1	-	-	TRBV5-1	TGCGCCAGCACTCAGGGAACTGAAGCTTTCTTT	CASTQGTEAFF
TRBJ1-4	-	-	TRBV7-2	TGTGCCAGCAGCTTAGGAGCGGGCCGGGGTAATGAAAAACTGTTTTTT	CASSLGAGRGNEKLFF
TRBJ1-2	-	-	TRBV19	TGTGCCAGTTCTATTGGGGGAGGGGGCTATGGCTACACCTTC	CASSIGGGGYGYTF
TRBJ2-7	-	-	TRBV21-1	TGTGCCAGCAGCAAAAGTTGGGGAGGATCATTCTACGAGCAGTACTTC	CASSKSWGGSFYEQYF
TRBJ1-3	-	-	TRBV5-1	TGCGCCAGCAGCTTAACTCTCCAGGGAAACGGAAACACCATATATTTT	CASSLTLQGNGNTIYF
TRBJ2-7	-	TRBD2	TRBV19	TGTGCCAGTAGTCCCGCTAGCGGGGGGGCTCACGAGCAGTACTTC	CASSPASGGAHEQYF
TRBJ2-2	few	TRBD2	TRBV24-1	TGTGCCACCCAGCGGGAGAACACCGGGGAGCTGTTTTTT	CATQRENTGELFF
TRBJ2-5	-	-	TRBV12-3/TRBV12-4	TGTGCCAGCAGTATTCTAGAGACCCAGTACTTC	CASSILETQYF
TRBJ1-1	-	TRBD1	TRBV15	TGTGCCACCAGCCCAAGCGGACAGGGTTACACTGAAGCTTTCTTT	CATSPSGQGYTEAFF
TRBJ2-7	-	TRBD1	TRBV9	TGTGCCAGCAGCGTTGTGGGACAGGGAGGTCACGAGCAGTACTTC	CASSVVGQGGHEQYF
TRBJ2-3	-	-	TRBV7-9	TGTGCCAGCGAGATGGGAGCAGATACGCAGTATTTT	CASEMGADTQYF
TRBJ1-1	-	-	TRBV3-1/TRBV3-2	TGTGCCAGCAGCCAAGTAAACAGGTACACTGAAGCTTTCTTT	CASSQVNRYTEAFF
TRBJ1-2	-	TRBD1	TRBV6-2/TRBV6-3	TGTGCCAGCAGCCAAGGGGGCACCTATGGCTACACCTTC	CASSQGGTYGYTF
TRBJ1-2	-	TRBD1	TRBV30	TGTGCCGGTAACAGGGGATTTAACTATGGCTACACCTTC	CAGNRGFNYGYTF
TRBJ1-1	-	TRBD1	TRBV4-3	TGCGCCAGCAGCCAAGATCCCCAGGGGGCGCGGAGGAACACTGAAGCTTTCTTT	CASSQDPQGARRNTEAFF
TRBJ2-7	-	-	TRBV5-6	TGTGCCAGCAGCTGGGGGGATTGGGCCCACAGCGGCGAGCAGTACTTC	CASSWGDWAHSGEQYF
TRBJ1-2	-	-	TRBV28	TGTGCCAGCAGAGTTTCGGACAGCATTCTACCCTCTAACTATGGCTACACCTTC	CASRVSDSILPSNYGYTF
TRBJ1-5	-	-	TRBV21-1	TGTGCCAGCAGCAAAGGACCACGCGGAAACCAGCCCCAGCATTTT	CASSKGPRGNQPQHF
TRBJ2-4	-	-	TRBV5-4	TGTGCCAGCAGCTTGTGGGCAGATACAACTCAGTACTTC	CASSLWADTTQYF
TRBJ2-1	-	TRBD1	TRBV28	TGTGCCAGCAGAGGGGCCGGACAGGGATACTACAATGAGCAGTTCTTC	CASRGAGQGYYNEQFF
TRBJ1-1	-	TRBD1	TRBV29-1	TGCAGCGTTGAAAGGACAGGGACGACTGAAGCTTTCTTT	CSVERTGTTEAFF
TRBJ2-3	-	TRBD2	TRBV12-5	TGTGCTAGTGGTTTGAGGGCGGGGGGGCACGCAGATACGCAGTATTTT	CASGLRAGGHADTQYF
TRBJ1-1	-	-	TRBV7-9	TGTGCCAGCAGCTTTCAGTCTCCGGAAGCTTTCTTT	CASSFQSPEAFF
TRBJ2-1	-	TRBD2	TRBV7-7	TGTGCTAGCAGCCCGGGACTAGCCTCCGGCGATGAGCAGTTCTTC	CASSPGLASGDEQFF
TRBJ2-3	-	-	TRBV7-2	TGTGCCAGCAGCTTCAACCCCTTCCCCGGTACGCAGTATTTT	CASSFNPFPGTQYF
TRBJ1-4	-	-	TRBV18	TGTGCCAGCTCACCACCGTCTCAAGGAGGTGAAAAACTGTTTTTT	CASSPPSQGGEKLFF
TRBJ2-1	once	-	TRBV5-1	TGCGCCAGCAGCTTGTTGGAGTTCGGCTACAATGAGCAGTTCTTC	CASSLLEFGYNEQFF
TRBJ1-2	-	TRBD1	TRBV24-1	TGTGCCACCAGTGATCTGGGACAGGGTGGTGGCTACACCTTC	CATSDLGQGGGYTF
TRBJ2-7	once	TRBD1	TRBV28	TGTGCCAGCAGAGCACCGGGACAGCACTCCTACGAGCAGTACTTC	CASRAPGQHSYEQYF
TRBJ2-7	-	-	TRBV2	TGTGCCAGCAACTTACTGAGCTCCTACGAGCAGTACTTC	CASNLLSSYEQYF
TRBJ2-3	-	TRBD2	TRBV28	TGTGCCAGCTTAGCGGGGGGGCCCCCAGATACGCAGTATTTT	CASLAGGPPDTQYF
TRBJ1-1	-	-	TRBV2	TGTGCCAGCATTTGGACGGGGGGGACCCCTGAAGCTTTCTTT	CASIWTGGTPEAFF
TRBJ1-2	many	-	TRBV30	TGTCCCTCCAACGACGGGGGGCCGGGGGGCTACACCTTC	CPSNDGGPGGYTF
TRBJ1-3	-	TRBD1	TRBV18	TGTGCCAGCTCACCATCCGGGACAGGGGGTACTCTAAGCTCTGGAAACACCATATATTTT	CASSPSGTGGTLSSGNTIYF
TRBJ2-2	-	TRBD2	TRBV19	TGTGCCAGTAGTAACCTCGGGACTAGCGGTTACGGGGAGCTGTTTTTT	CASSNLGTSGYGELFF
TRBJ2-1	-	-	TRBV4-2	TGTGCCAGCAGCCAAGATATTAGCGGTAGCTCCTACAATGAGCAGTTCTTC	CASSQDISGSSYNEQFF
TRBJ1-3	-	TRBD1	TRBV4-2	TGTGCCAGCAGCCAACTTCAGGGGGCCGCTGGAAACACCATATATTTT	CASSQLQGAAGNTIYF
TRBJ2-1	-	TRBD2	TRBV24-1	TGTGCCACCAGGAGTACGGGGGGACTAGCGGGAGGGAGTGAGCAGTTCTTC	CATRSTGGLAGGSEQFF
TRBJ2-7	-	-	TRBV6-2/TRBV6-3	TGTGCCAGCAGTATGTACCGGGACAACTCCTACGAGCAGTACTTC	CASSMYRDNSYEQYF
TRBJ2-1	-	-	TRBV3-1/TRBV3-2	TGTGCCAGCAGCTCGGGCCAGGGGACCGCACGGCATGAGCAGTTCTTC	CASSSGQGTARHEQFF
TRBJ2-4	-	-	TRBV19	TGTGCCAGTAGTATGGGGGGAGCGGCCAAAAACATTCAGTACTTC	CASSMGGAAKNIQYF
TRBJ1-4	-	TRBD1	TRBV5-4	TGTGCCAGCAGCCAAGGACAGGTTGGAGGGTATAATGAAAAACTGTTTTTT	CASSQGQVGGYNEKLFF
TRBJ1-2	few	-	TRBV6-5	TGTGCCAGCAGCCAGGAAAGGGGGACGGGGTATGGCTACACCTTC	CASSQERGTGYGYTF
TRBJ1-1	-	-	TRBV7-9	TGTGCCAGCAGCTTACCTTTGACAGGGAACACTGAAGCTTTCTTT	CASSLPLTGNTEAFF
TRBJ1-2	-	TRBD1	TRBV28	TGTGCCAGCAGTTTTCAGGGACAGGGAGGAGGCTACACCTTC	CASSFQGQGGGYTF
TRBJ2-7	-	TRBD2	TRBV19	TGTGCCAGTAGTATGTCCCCTAGCGGATCTTCCTACGAGCAGTACTTC	CASSMSPSGSSYEQYF